This T cell receptor (beta chain) was identified during a study of identical twins. TCRdb re-analysed the 5' RACE reads in MiXCR, keeping a single row per CDR3 protein. The table has about 240,000 distinct CDR3 sequences, approximately 7.9% seen once. Trimming removed 3 bases at V and 6 bases at J, with 14 bases between. The CDR3 runs to 15 residues. Per the germline V gene, CDR1 is SEHNR and CDR2 is FQNEAQ (reference sequence). In addition, the sample was reused for a study of yellow fever vaccine responses in identical twins.

The rearrangement uses TRBV7-9 and TRBJ2-2, with D possibly TRBD2 on 7 matching bases. Sequencing input: CD8+ T cells sorted from blood. The TCR was taken from a woman aged 18 to 35 in good health. The CDR3 loop is CASSLAGALAGELFF. As DNA, the CDR3 is TGTGCCAGCAGCTTGGCGGGGGCGTTGGCCGGGGAGCTGTTTTTT.